This TCR beta chain is from a study of cytomegalovirus exposure and HLA in healthy donors. About the study: Caucasian-associated ancestry cluster membership applied to approximately 81% of approximately 400 genotyped donors.

A word on this clone: Its cognate antigen is unknown.

This CDR3 region has 15 residues. V was shortened by 3 bases and J by 2 bases, with 14 bases between the two germline ends. CDR1 is SGDLS and CDR2 is YYNGEE in the germline V gene. Overall study results and limits: In a later analysis, HLA-associated TCR beta chains were more clonally expanded than equally common others. It was around 160 TCR beta chains that were listed as cytomegalovirus-associated. Using a false discovery rate of 0.05, a later analysis showed that approximately 16,000 TCR beta sequences were associated with HLA alleles.

Amplification used 60 Vbeta primers and 13 Jbeta primers. Clones were sequenced by immunoSEQ multiplex PCR, and TCRdb holds only the in-frame ones, with some missing. The data hold about 270,000 clones, with about 66% observed a single time. The chain joins TRBV9 to TRBJ2-5; a possible D gene is TRBD2 (6 bases). The receptor was derived from a female donor in good health and CMV-seronegative. Sequenced input: PBMCs. Here the CDR3 DNA reads TGTGCCAGCAGCGATCTTAGCGGCTATCAAGAGACCCAGTACTTC. Translating it yields CASSDLSGYQETQYF.